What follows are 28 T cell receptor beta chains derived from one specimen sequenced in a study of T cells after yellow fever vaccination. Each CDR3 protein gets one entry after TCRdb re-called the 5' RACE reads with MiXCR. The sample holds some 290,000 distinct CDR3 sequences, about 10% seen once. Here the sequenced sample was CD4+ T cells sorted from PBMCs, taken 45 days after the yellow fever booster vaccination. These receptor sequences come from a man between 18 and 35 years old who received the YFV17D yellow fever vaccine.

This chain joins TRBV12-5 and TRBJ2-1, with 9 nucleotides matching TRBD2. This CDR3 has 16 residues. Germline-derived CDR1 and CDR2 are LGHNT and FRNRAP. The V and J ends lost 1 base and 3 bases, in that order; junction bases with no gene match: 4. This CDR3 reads CASGLGLAGSYNEQFF. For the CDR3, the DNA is TGTGCTAGTGGTTTGGGCCTAGCGGGGAGCTACAATGAGCAGTTCTTC.

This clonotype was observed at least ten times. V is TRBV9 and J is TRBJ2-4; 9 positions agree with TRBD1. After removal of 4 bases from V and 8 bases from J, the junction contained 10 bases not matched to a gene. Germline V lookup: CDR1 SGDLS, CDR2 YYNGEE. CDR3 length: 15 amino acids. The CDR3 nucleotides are TGTGCCAGCAGCCCTCGACAGGGGGTAGGAGACATTCAGTACTTC. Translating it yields CASSPRQGVGDIQYF.

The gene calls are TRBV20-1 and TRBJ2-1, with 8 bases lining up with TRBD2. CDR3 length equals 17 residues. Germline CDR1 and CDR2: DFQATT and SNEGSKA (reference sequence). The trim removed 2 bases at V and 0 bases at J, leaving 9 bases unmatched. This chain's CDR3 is CSARRRGGGFSYNEQFF. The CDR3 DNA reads TGCAGTGCTAGACGCCGGGGCGGGGGGTTCTCCTACAATGAGCAGTTCTTC.

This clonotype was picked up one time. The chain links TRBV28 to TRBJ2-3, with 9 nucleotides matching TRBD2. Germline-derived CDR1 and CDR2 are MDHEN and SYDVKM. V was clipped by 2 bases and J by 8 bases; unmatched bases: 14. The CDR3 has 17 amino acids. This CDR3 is CASSLLRLADGEGTQYF. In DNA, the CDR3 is TGTGCCAGCAGTTTACTTCGACTAGCGGACGGGGAAGGTACGCAGTATTTT.

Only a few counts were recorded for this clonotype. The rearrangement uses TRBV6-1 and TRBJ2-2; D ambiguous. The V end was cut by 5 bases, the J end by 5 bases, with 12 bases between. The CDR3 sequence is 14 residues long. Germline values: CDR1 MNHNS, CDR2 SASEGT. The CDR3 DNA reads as TGTGCCAGCAGTCGGACGACTCGGACCGGGGAGCTGTTTTTT. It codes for CASSRTTRTGELFF.

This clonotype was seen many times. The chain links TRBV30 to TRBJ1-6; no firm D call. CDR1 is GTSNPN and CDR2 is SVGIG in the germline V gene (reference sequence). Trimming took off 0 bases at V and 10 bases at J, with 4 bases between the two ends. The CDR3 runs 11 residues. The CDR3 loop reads CAWSVSSPLHF. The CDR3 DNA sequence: TGTGCCTGGAGTGTATCATCACCCCTCCACTTT.

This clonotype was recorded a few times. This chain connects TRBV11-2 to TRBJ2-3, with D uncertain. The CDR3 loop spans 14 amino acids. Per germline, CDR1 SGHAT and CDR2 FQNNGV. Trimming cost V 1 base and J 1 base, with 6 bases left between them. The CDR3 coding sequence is TGTGCCAGCAGCTTAGTTTCCCGCACAGATACGCAGTATTTT. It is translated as CASSLVSRTDTQYF.

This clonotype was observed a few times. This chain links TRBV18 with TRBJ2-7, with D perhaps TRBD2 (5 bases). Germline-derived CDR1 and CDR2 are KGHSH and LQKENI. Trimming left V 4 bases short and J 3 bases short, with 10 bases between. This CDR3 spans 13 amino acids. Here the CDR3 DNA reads TGTGCCAGCTCACGCCGGGAAGACTACGAGCAGTACTTC. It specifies CASSRREDYEQYF.

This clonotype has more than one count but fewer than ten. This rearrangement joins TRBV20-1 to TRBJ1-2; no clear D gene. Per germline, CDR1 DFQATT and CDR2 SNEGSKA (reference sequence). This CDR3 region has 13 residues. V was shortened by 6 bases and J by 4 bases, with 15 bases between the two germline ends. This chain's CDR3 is CSAPPGPPYGYTF. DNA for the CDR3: TGCAGTGCCCCCCCGGGTCCTCCCTATGGCTACACCTTC.

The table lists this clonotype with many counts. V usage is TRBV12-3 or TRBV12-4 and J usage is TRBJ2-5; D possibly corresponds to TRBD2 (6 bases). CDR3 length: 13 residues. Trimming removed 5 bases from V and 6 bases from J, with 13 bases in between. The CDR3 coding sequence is TGTGCCAGCAGTCTGGGAGGAGGGAAGACCCAGTACTTC. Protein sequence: CASSLGGGKTQYF.

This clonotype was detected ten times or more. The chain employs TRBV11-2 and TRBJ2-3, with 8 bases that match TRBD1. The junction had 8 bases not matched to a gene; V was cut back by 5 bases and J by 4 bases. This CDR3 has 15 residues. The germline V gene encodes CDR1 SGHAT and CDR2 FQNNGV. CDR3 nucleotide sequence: TGTGCCAGCAGCGCAGGGGGCGCCGGTTCAGATACGCAGTATTTT. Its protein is CASSAGGAGSDTQYF. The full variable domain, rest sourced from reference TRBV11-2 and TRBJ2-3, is EAGVAQSPRYKIIEKRQSVAFWCNPISGHATLYWYQQILGQGPKLLIQFQNNGVVDDSQLPKDRFSAERLKGVDSTLKIQPAKLEDSAVYLCASSAGGAGSDTQYFGPGTRLTVL.

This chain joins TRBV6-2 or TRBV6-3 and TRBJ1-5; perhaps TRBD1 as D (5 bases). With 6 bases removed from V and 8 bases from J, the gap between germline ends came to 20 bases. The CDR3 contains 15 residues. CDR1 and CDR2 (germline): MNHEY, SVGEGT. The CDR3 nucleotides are TGTGCCAGCAGCCACCTAAGAGCCCAAGGGGAGCCCCAGCATTTT. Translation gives CASSHLRAQGEPQHF.

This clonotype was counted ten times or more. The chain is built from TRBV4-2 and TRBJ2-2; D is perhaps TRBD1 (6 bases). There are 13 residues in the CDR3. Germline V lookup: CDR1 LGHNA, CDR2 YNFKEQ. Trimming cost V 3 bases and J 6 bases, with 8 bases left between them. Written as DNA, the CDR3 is TGTGCCAGCAGCCACAGGGGTTCCGGGGAGCTGTTTTTT. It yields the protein CASSHRGSGELFF.

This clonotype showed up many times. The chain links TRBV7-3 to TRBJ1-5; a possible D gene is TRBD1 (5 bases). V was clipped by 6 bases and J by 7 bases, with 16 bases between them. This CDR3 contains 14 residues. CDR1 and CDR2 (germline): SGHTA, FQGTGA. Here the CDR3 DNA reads TGTGCCAGCAGACCAACAGGCCGAGGGCAGCCCCAGCATTTT. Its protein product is CASRPTGRGQPQHF.

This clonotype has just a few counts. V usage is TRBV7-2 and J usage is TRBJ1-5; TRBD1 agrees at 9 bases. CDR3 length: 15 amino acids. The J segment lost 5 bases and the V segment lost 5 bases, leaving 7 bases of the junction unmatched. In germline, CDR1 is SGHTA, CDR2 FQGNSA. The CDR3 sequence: CASSLDRGVYQPQHF. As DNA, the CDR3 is TGTGCCAGCAGCCTGGACAGGGGAGTCTATCAGCCCCAGCATTTT.

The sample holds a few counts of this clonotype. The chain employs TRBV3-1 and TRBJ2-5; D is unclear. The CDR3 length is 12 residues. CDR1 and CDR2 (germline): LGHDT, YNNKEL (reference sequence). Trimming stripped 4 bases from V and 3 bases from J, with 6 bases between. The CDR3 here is CASSPTKETQYF. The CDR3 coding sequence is TGTGCCAGCAGCCCGACGAAAGAGACCCAGTACTTC.

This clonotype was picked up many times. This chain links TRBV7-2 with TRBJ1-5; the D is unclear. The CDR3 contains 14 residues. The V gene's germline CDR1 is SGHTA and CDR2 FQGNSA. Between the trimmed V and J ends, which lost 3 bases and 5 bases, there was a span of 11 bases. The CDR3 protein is CASSFSASDQPQHF. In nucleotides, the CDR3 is TGTGCCAGCAGCTTTTCGGCATCCGATCAGCCCCAGCATTTT. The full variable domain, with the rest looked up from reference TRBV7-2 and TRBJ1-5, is GAGVSQSPSNKVTEKGKDVELRCDPISGHTALYWYRQSLGQGLEFLIYFQGNSAPDKSGLPSDRFSAERTGGSVSTLTIQRTQQEDSAVYLCASSFSASDQPQHFGDGTRLSIL.

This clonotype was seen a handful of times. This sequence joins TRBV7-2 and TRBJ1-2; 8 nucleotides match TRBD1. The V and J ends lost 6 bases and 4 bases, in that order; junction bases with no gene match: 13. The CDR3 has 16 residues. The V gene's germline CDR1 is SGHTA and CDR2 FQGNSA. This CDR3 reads CASSSRLGQGPYGYTF. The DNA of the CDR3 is TGTGCCAGCAGTTCCCGTTTAGGACAGGGTCCCTATGGCTACACCTTC.

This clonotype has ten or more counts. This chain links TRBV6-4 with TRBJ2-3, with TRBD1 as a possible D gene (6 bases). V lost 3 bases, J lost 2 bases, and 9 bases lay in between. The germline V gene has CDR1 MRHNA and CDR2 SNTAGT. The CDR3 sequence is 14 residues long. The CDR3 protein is CASSEYRDTDTQYF. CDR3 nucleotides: TGTGCCAGCAGTGAGTACAGGGACACAGATACGCAGTATTTT.

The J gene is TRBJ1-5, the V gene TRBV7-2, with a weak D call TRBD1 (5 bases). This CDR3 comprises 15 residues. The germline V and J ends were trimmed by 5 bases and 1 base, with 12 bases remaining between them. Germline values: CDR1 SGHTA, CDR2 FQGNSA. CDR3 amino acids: CASSRSRDSNQPQHF. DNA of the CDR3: TGTGCCAGCAGCCGATCCCGGGACAGCAATCAGCCCCAGCATTTT.

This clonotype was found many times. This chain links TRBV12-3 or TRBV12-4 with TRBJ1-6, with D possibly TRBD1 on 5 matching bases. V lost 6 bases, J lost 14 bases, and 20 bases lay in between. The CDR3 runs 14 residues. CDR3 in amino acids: CASSYRDGAGTLHF. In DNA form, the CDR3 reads TGTGCCAGCAGCTATCGGGACGGAGCAGGGACCCTCCACTTT.

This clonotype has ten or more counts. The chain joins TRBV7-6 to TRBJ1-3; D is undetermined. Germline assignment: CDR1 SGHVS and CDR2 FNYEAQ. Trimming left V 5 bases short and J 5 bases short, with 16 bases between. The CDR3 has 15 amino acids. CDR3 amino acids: CASSPMTGNRNTIYF. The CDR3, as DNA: TGTGCCAGCAGCCCAATGACCGGAAACCGAAACACCATATATTTT.

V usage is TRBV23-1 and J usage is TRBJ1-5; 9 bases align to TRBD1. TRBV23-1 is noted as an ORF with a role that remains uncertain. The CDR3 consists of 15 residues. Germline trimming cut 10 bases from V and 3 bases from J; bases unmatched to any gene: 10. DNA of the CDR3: TGCGCCATCCCCCTGGACAGGGGCAACAATCAGCCCCAGCATTTT. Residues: CAIPLDRGNNQPQHF.

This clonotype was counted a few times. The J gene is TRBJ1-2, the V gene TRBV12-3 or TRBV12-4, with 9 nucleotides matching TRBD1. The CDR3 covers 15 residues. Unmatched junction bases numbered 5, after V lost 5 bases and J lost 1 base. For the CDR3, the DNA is TGTGCCAGCAGTCCCGGACAGGGGAGTAACTATGGCTACACCTTC. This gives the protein CASSPGQGSNYGYTF.

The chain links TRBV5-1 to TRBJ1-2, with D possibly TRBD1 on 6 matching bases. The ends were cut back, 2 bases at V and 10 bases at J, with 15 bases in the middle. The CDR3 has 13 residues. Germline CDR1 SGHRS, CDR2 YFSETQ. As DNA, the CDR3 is TGCGCCAGCAGCTTAGCATCCAGGGGTATCTACACCTTC. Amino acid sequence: CASSLASRGIYTF.

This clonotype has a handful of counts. CDR3 coding DNA: TGTGCCAGCAGCTTAGACAGCCCTCCTTTCTTT. Translation gives CASSLDSPPFF. The chain joins TRBV7-3 to TRBJ1-1; a possible D gene is TRBD1 (5 bases). The CDR3 is 11 amino acids. In germline, CDR1 is SGHTA, CDR2 FQGTGA. V was shortened by 2 bases and J by 12 bases, with 10 bases between the two germline ends.

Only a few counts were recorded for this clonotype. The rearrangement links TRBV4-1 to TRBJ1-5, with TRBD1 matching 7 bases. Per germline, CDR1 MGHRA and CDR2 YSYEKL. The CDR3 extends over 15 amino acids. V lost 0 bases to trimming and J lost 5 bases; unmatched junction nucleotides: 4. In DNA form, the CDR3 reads TGCGCCAGCAGCCAAGAAGGGACAGCGCATCAGCCCCAGCATTTT. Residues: CASSQEGTAHQPQHF.

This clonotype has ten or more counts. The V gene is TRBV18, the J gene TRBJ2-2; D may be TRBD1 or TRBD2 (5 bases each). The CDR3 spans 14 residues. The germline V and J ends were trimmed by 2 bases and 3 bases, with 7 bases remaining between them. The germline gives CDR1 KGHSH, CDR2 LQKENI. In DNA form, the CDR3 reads TGTGCCAGCTCACCAGGGACGGACACCGGGGAGCTGTTTTTT. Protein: CASSPGTDTGELFF.